Below are 5 T cell receptor beta chains sequenced from a single sample in a study of CD8 T cells in ankylosing spondylitis. In TCRdb, the 5' RACE reads were re-called with MiXCR into one record per CDR3 protein. In the table there are around 130,000 distinct CDR3 sequences, approximately 10% of which are singletons. Material: blood, either unsorted or a sorted T cell fraction (not recorded which). The source of these receptors is a male donor with ankylosing spondylitis or in good health (not recorded which).

This clonotype was seen repeatedly, ten times or more. The gene calls are TRBV15 and TRBJ2-3; 8 nucleotides agree with TRBD2. Trimming took 1 base from V and 2 from J; bases not matched to a gene: 2. The CDR3 totals 15 residues. Germline lookup yields CDR1 LNHNV and CDR2 YYDKDF (reference sequence). CDR3 in DNA: TGTGCCACCAGCAGAGGGGGACTAGACACAGATACGCAGTATTTT. Translation gives CATSRGGLDTDTQYF.

The sample holds many counts of this clonotype. The chain combines TRBV15 with TRBJ2-2; D gene uncertain. The V gene's germline CDR1 is LNHNV and CDR2 YYDKDF (reference sequence). V was trimmed by 6 bases and J by 3 bases, leaving 2 bases between them. There are 11 residues in the CDR3. The CDR3: CATRDTGELFF. In nucleotides, the CDR3 is TGTGCCACCAGGGACACCGGGGAGCTGTTTTTT.

Ten or more counts support this clonotype. The chain has TRBV12-3 or TRBV12-4 and TRBJ2-5; 7 nucleotides match TRBD2. The CDR3 is made up of 15 amino acids. Trimming cost V 2 bases and J 0 bases; bases outside gene matches: 3. CDR3 DNA: TGTGCCAGCAGTTTAACAAGCGGGAACCAAGAGACCCAGTACTTC. Protein product: CASSLTSGNQETQYF.

This rearrangement joins TRBV15 to TRBJ2-4; D tentatively reads TRBD1 or TRBD2 (5 bases each). Deletions cut 5 bases from V and 0 bases from J, with 20 bases between. Looked up from germline, CDR1 is LNHNV and CDR2 is YYDKDF (reference sequence). The CDR3 consists of 18 residues. The CDR3 here is CATSGTFPTTLAKNIQYF. CDR3 coding DNA: TGTGCCACCAGCGGGACGTTTCCGACGACTCTAGCCAAAAACATTCAGTACTTC. The complete variable domain, with remaining parts taken from reference TRBV15 and TRBJ2-4, reads DAMVIQNPRYQVTQFGKPVTLSCSQTLNHNVMYWYQQKSSQAPKLLFHYYDKDFNNEADTPDNFQSRRPNTSFCFLDIRSPGLGDTAMYLCATSGTFPTTLAKNIQYFGAGTRLSVL.

This clonotype was observed a handful of times. The V and J genes are TRBV7-9 and TRBJ2-2; 7 nucleotides align to TRBD2. Germline V gene data show CDR1 as SEHNR and CDR2 as FQNEAQ (reference sequence). The junction had 7 bases not matched to a gene; V was cut back by 4 bases and J by 5 bases. This CDR3 comprises 15 residues. DNA of the CDR3: TGTGCCAGCAGCTCAAGCGGGGTTGGAACCGGGGAGCTGTTTTTT. It codes for CASSSSGVGTGELFF.